These 17 T cell receptor beta chains share one sample of origin, sequenced in a study of human T cells and chemical hapten exposure. TCRdb redid the calling of the RACE reads with MiXCR, one entry per CDR3 protein. The sample yields over 300,000 distinct CDR3 sequences, roughly 4.6% seen once. Time point indicated: pre-sensitization, week 0. Sample treatment: therapeutic diphenylcyclopropenone sensitization with weekly scalp DPC. This specimen consisted of whole blood, obtained in connection with sensitization to the hapten diphenylcyclopropenone (DPC). These receptors originate from a woman aged 50 to 60 with alopecia areata. Some clones in this sample may be carry-over from other donors' samples.

This clonotype was observed at least ten times. This rearrangement joins TRBV6-5 to TRBJ1-1; D is perhaps TRBD1 (5 bases). V was clipped by 7 bases and J by 6 bases, with 12 bases between them. Germline V gives CDR1 MNHEY, CDR2 SVGAGI. This CDR3 is 12 amino acids long. This CDR3 reads CASIFQGSEAFF. In DNA form, the CDR3 reads TGTGCCAGCATTTTTCAGGGTTCTGAAGCTTTCTTT.

The genes are TRBV24-1 and TRBJ2-2; TRBD1 might be the D (5 bases). The germline gives CDR1 KGHDR, CDR2 SFDVKD. This CDR3 contains 13 residues. V was pared by 5 bases and J by 6 bases, with 9 bases between. CDR3 residues: CATSARVAGELFF. The CDR3 bases are TGTGCCACCAGTGCCAGGGTTGCCGGGGAGCTGTTTTTT.

The sample holds many counts of this clonotype. The chain is built from TRBV10-3 and TRBJ2-2; TRBD2 agrees at 12 bases. This CDR3 is built from 16 residues. Per germline, CDR1 ENHRY and CDR2 SYGVKD. V lost 6 bases and J lost 2; bases outside the gene matches: 4. The CDR3: CAIRPLAGGNTGELFF. The CDR3 region has the DNA TGTGCCATCAGACCACTAGCGGGGGGCAACACCGGGGAGCTGTTTTTT.

This clonotype was detected only a few times. This chain uses TRBV12-3 or TRBV12-4 with TRBJ2-2; the match to TRBD2 covers 7 bases. V lost 4 bases to trimming and J lost 2 bases; unmatched junction nucleotides: 4. The CDR3 is made up of 15 amino acids. Here the CDR3 reads CASSYLAVNTGELFF. For the CDR3, the DNA is TGTGCCAGCAGTTACCTAGCGGTCAACACCGGGGAGCTGTTTTTT.

This clonotype appeared many times. The chain carries TRBV12-3 or TRBV12-4 and TRBJ2-1, with a weak D call TRBD1 (5 bases). Trimming removed 5 bases from V and 14 bases from J, with 16 bases in between. The CDR3 length is 12 residues. The CDR3 loop is CASSATDRQKFF. The CDR3 bases are TGTGCCAGCAGTGCCACGGACCGACAGAAGTTCTTC.

This clonotype appeared a few times. In nucleotides, the CDR3 is TGTGCCAGCAGAGGGACACGAAATCAGCCCCAGCATTTT. Translated: CASRGTRNQPQHF. V gene TRBV2 combines with J gene TRBJ1-5, with D maybe TRBD1 (6 bases). Trimming left V 6 bases short and J 4 bases short, with 10 bases between. The germline V gene encodes CDR1 SNHLY and CDR2 FYNNEI. This CDR3 region has 13 residues.

V is TRBV15 and J is TRBJ1-2; D is uncertain. The CDR3 length is 16 residues. Germline V gene data show CDR1 as LNHNV and CDR2 as YYDKDF (reference sequence). V was shortened by 0 bases and J by 3 bases, with 14 bases between the two germline ends. Here the CDR3 DNA reads TGTGCCACCAGCAGAGATATCCACGCGTCGGACTATGGCTACACCTTC. Residues: CATSRDIHASDYGYTF.

This clonotype was seen a handful of times. The V call is TRBV5-7, the J call TRBJ1-3; the D gene is possibly TRBD1 (6 bases). TRBV5-7 is filed as an ORF, its function uncertain. V gave up 0 bases and J gave up 1 base, with 14 bases separating them. CDR3 size: 17 residues. In DNA form, the CDR3 reads TGTGCCAGCAGCTTGGTTTCCGGGGGCCCGTCTGGAAACACCATATATTTT. The encoded protein is CASSLVSGGPSGNTIYF.

J is TRBJ2-7 and V is TRBV5-1, with 10 bases matching TRBD1. This CDR3 is built from 16 residues. V trimming: 0 bases; J trimming: 7 bases; junction bases outside the gene matches: 10. CDR1 and CDR2 from the germline V gene are SGHRS and YFSETQ. CDR3 amino acids: CASSLEGTGAFGEQYF. CDR3 nucleotide sequence: TGCGCCAGCAGCTTGGAGGGGACAGGGGCCTTTGGGGAGCAGTACTTC.

This clonotype showed up many times. V is TRBV6-6 and J is TRBJ2-7; no reliable D call. The V end lost 2 bases, the J end lost 7 bases, and 12 bases lay between the germline ends. The CDR3 loop spans 13 amino acids. Germline V lookup: CDR1 MNHNY, CDR2 SVGAGI (reference sequence). CDR3: CASSYHPVEEQYF. CDR3 in DNA: TGTGCCAGCAGTTACCACCCAGTGGAAGAGCAGTACTTC.

There are many counts of this clonotype. This chain joins TRBV4-3 and TRBJ2-1; 9 bases map to TRBD2. Germline CDR1 and CDR2: LGHNA and YSLEER. V dropped 0 bases and J dropped 13; count of bases not matched to a gene: 13. This CDR3 has 16 residues. The CDR3 coding sequence is TGCGCCAGCAGCCAAGATTGGGGTGATAGCGGGAGAGGTCAGTTCTTC. Protein product: CASSQDWGDSGRGQFF.

J is TRBJ2-3 and V is TRBV7-9; 7 bases fit TRBD2. The CDR3 contains 16 residues. Germline V gene sequence: CDR1 SEHNR, CDR2 FQNEAQ (reference sequence). V lost 1 base, J lost 6 bases, and 10 bases stayed unmatched. The CDR3 is CASSLEGVLAVDTQYF. The CDR3 region has the DNA TGTGCCAGCAGCTTAGAAGGGGTGCTAGCGGTCGATACGCAGTATTTT. Filled out from reference TRBV7-9 and TRBJ2-3, the complete variable domain reads DTGVSQNPRHKITKRGQNVTFRCDPISEHNRLYWYRQTLGQGPEFLTYFQNEAQLEKSRLLSDRFSAERPKGSFSTLEIQRTEQGDSAMYLCASSLEGVLAVDTQYFGPGTRLTVL.

This clonotype was counted many times. The DNA of the CDR3 is TGCGCCAGCAGCGACCGGGCCCCGGCCGGGAATGAGCAGTTCTTC. The encoded protein is CASSDRAPAGNEQFF. The chain employs TRBV5-1 and TRBJ2-1; D not resolved. The CDR3 is made up of 15 amino acids. Trimming took off 4 bases at V and 7 bases at J, with 18 bases between the two ends. Germline V gene lookup returns CDR1 SGHRS and CDR2 YFSETQ.

This clonotype was recorded at least ten times. The chain recombines TRBV10-3 with TRBJ2-2; TRBD2 matches at 10 bases. This CDR3 comprises 15 residues. Germline V gene data show CDR1 as ENHRY and CDR2 as SYGVKD. V was clipped by 7 bases and J by 3 bases; unmatched bases: 5. CDR3 bases: TGTGCCATCAAGTCGCTAGCGGGGGACACCGGGGAGCTGTTTTTT. This codes for CAIKSLAGDTGELFF.

The chain has TRBV12-3 or TRBV12-4 and TRBJ1-3; D call uncertain. Trimming left V 3 bases short and J 0 bases short, with 6 bases between. The CDR3 has 14 residues. The CDR3 spells CASSFTNSGNTIYF. DNA of the CDR3: TGTGCCAGCAGTTTTACTAACTCTGGAAACACCATATATTTT.

The V call is TRBV7-2, the J call TRBJ2-7, with D perhaps matching TRBD1 (6 bases). The V and J ends lost 5 bases and 5 bases respectively, with 16 bases between them. Germline CDR1 is SGHTA and CDR2 is FQGNSA. CDR3 size: 14 residues. The CDR3 loop reads CASSPQSRGHEQYF. Written as DNA, the CDR3 is TGTGCCAGCAGCCCCCAGTCCAGGGGACACGAGCAGTACTTC.

This chain uses TRBV28 with TRBJ2-7; D may be TRBD1 (6 bases). This CDR3 is 14 amino acids long. The V end lost 6 bases, the J end lost 2 bases, and 14 bases lay between the germline ends. The germline CDR1 and CDR2 sequences are MDHEN and SYDVKM. Here the CDR3 reads CASRGGPNPYEQYF. As DNA, the CDR3 is TGTGCCAGCAGAGGGGGTCCAAACCCCTACGAGCAGTACTTC.